Below are 8 T cell receptor beta chains sequenced from a single sample in a study of OX40 agonist ivuxolimab in advanced cancers. Data came from immunoSEQ multiplex PCR; TCRdb stores just in-frame clones and leaves some out. The sample has more than 70,000 clones, 81% seen once; the top ten hold approximately 5%. This sample comprised CD4+ or CD8+ T cells sorted from blood, obtained in a trial of the OX40 agonist ivuxolimab. These receptors were collected from an adult with an advanced solid tumor such as melanoma, head and neck, liver or kidney cancer.

The chain carries TRBV19 and TRBJ1-4, with D unresolved. Trimming shortened V by 1 base and J by 4 bases, and 4 bases separated the two germline ends. Germline V CDR1 and CDR2: LNHDA, SQIVND (reference sequence). CDR3 length: 13 residues. The CDR3 region is CASSIGLNEKLFF. The DNA of the CDR3 is TGTGCCAGTAGTATAGGCCTTAATGAAAAACTGTTTTTT.

This chain joins TRBV6-4 and TRBJ1-1; TRBD1 agrees at 7 bases. CDR3 length: 13 residues. V gave up 6 bases and J gave up 4 bases; unmatched junction bases: 5. The V gene's germline CDR1 is MRHNA and CDR2 SNTAGT. This CDR3 reads CASSNNRGTEAFF. CDR3 nucleotide sequence: TGTGCCAGCAGCAATAACAGGGGCACTGAAGCTTTCTTT.

The V gene is TRBV7-8, the J gene TRBJ2-7, with D hard to call. Between the trimmed V and J ends, which lost 3 bases and 3 bases, there was a span of 3 bases. The length of the CDR3 is 11 residues. Germline V gene sequence: CDR1 SGHVS, CDR2 FQNEAQ. CDR3 nucleotides: TGTGCCAGCAGCTTTATCTACGAGCAGTACTTC. Translating gives CASSFIYEQYF.

The chain joins TRBV27 to TRBJ1-1; D is uncertain. The V and J ends lost 7 bases and 1 base respectively, with 13 bases between them. Germline CDR1 and CDR2: MNHEY and SMNVEV (reference sequence). There are 14 residues in the CDR3. The CDR3 is CASTPMGRNTEAFF. CDR3 in DNA: TGTGCCAGCACCCCGATGGGGAGGAACACTGAAGCTTTCTTT.

The V and J genes are TRBV30 and TRBJ2-7, with unresolved D. V was trimmed by 0 bases and J by 1 base, leaving 10 bases between them. The germline V gene encodes CDR1 GTSNPN and CDR2 SVGIG (reference sequence). This CDR3 contains 14 residues. The CDR3 nucleotides are TGTGCCTGGAGTGTCTTCCCCCTGTCCTACGAGCAGTACTTC. The encoded protein is CAWSVFPLSYEQYF.

The gene calls are TRBV27 and TRBJ2-1; D assignment may be TRBD1 or TRBD2 (5 bases each). The CDR3 is 15 residues long. Trimming left V 5 bases short and J 10 bases short, with 21 bases between. In germline, CDR1 is MNHEY, CDR2 SMNVEV (reference sequence). The CDR3 protein is CASSLHRGGTGEQFF. The CDR3 coding sequence is TGTGCCAGCAGTCTACACCGGGGCGGAACGGGGGAGCAGTTCTTC.

The V and J genes are TRBV9 and TRBJ1-3; D unresolved. In germline, CDR1 is SGDLS, CDR2 YYNGEE. The CDR3 sequence is 14 residues long. The germline V and J ends were trimmed by 0 bases and 0 bases, with 4 bases remaining between them. The CDR3 loop is CASSVASSGNTIYF. DNA of the CDR3: TGTGCCAGCAGCGTAGCTAGCTCTGGAAACACCATATATTTT. Using reference TRBV9 and TRBJ1-3 for the parts outside the CDR3, the full variable domain is DSGVTQTPKHLITATGQRVTLRCSPRSGDLSVYWYQQSLDQGLQFLIQYYNGEERAKGNILERFSAQQFPDLHSELNLSSLELGDSALYFCASSVASSGNTIYFGEGSWLTVV.

This chain links TRBV5-6 with TRBJ2-5; D tentatively reads TRBD1 or TRBD2 (6 bases each). Germline V gene sequence: CDR1 SGHDT, CDR2 YYEEEE. Trimming pared 1 base from V and 7 bases from J, leaving 14 bases between. The CDR3 has 14 amino acids. The CDR3 is CASSLSRRGGTQYF. The DNA for the CDR3 is TGTGCCAGCAGCTTGAGCCGCAGGGGAGGGACCCAGTACTTC. Using reference TRBV5-6 and TRBJ2-5 for the parts outside the CDR3, the full variable domain is DAGVTQSPTHLIKTRGQQVTLRCSPKSGHDTVSWYQQALGQGPQFIFQYYEEEERQRGNFPDRFSGHQFPNYSSELNVNALLLGDSALYLCASSLSRRGGTQYFGPGTRLLVL.